This T cell receptor beta chain was documented in a study of CXCR3-negative and CXCR3-positive naive CD8 T cells. Study-wide background: Each library gave roughly 1.4 +/- 0.3 million of roughly 130 million TRB reads. Findings of the study overall: Memory cells showed distinct TRBV-TRBJ patterns, while the two naive subsets matched. CXCR3 expression dropped partially after cryopreservation, and most assays relied on fresh PBMCs. Relative to CXCR3-negative naive cells, CXCR3-positive naive cells had more hydrophobic TRB CDR3s.

Through 5' RACE with UMI labels, the TRB cDNA libraries were prepared. For each CDR3 protein, TCRdb gives one entry from its re-call of the 5' RACE reads, without DNA. Its clone listing holds 130,000 or so distinct CDR3 sequences. About this clonotype itself: No antigen is known for it.

The length of the CDR3 is 18 residues. Germline V gene data show CDR1 as SNHLY and CDR2 as FYNNEI. The TCR was taken from a human donor in good health. Some clones in this sample may be carry-over from other donors' samples. The specimen sequenced was naive CXCR3- CD8+ T cells from blood. The subset denotes: CD45RO-CCR7+CD27+CD95- naive CD8+ T cells lacking CXCR3 (TNR3-). The chain joins TRBV2 to TRBJ2-7; TCRdb designates TRBD1, a call that cannot be tested without DNA. CDR3 in amino acids: CASSEPGGTGGPLYEQYF.